The T cell receptor beta chain under discussion was sequenced for a study of T cells after posttransplantation cyclophosphamide. Regarding the study as a whole: After PTCy, TRB diversity resembled that of CNI/methotrexate controls. Later post-transplant blood repertoires were often dominated by donor CD8+ memory clones.

The CDR3 contains 15 residues. V was shortened by 3 bases and J by 0 bases, with 11 bases between the two germline ends. Germline CDR1 and CDR2: LGHNA and YSLEER. Worth noting for this clone: Its antigen remains unknown.

Clones were sequenced by immunoSEQ multiplex PCR, and TCRdb holds only the in-frame ones, with some missing. The sample shows about 4,000 clones, about 70% of them seen only once. Cyclophosphamide on days +3 and +4 followed busulfan-fludarabine conditioning and a marrow graft. The sequence was obtained from a female patient aged 40 to 55 who received an allogeneic stem cell transplant from a related donor, was CMV-positive, and had no GVHD. Some T cells here may be from the graft donor. The sequencing here drew on CD8+ T cells sorted from PBMCs, taken more than 1,000 days after allogeneic stem cell transplant with posttransplant cyclophosphamide. The chain carries TRBV4-3 and TRBJ1-1, with TRBD1 as a possible D gene (5 bases). CDR3 nucleotide sequence: TGCGCCAGCAGCCACACCAGGGCCCTGAACACTGAAGCTTTCTTT. Protein: CASSHTRALNTEAFF.